This passage covers 13 T cell receptor beta chains from one sample sequenced in a study of cytomegalovirus exposure and HLA in healthy donors. Assay used: immunoSEQ multiplex PCR; TCRdb lists only in-frame clones, some missing. Among about 120,000 clones, approximately 89% were seen once, and the ten largest hold 1.5% to 2%. Sequenced sample: PBMCs. The receptors were gathered from a woman in her late teens or twenties in good health and CMV-seronegative.

The chain's CDR3 is CASSLDLRTGELFF. The CDR3 nucleotides read TGTGCCAGCAGCTTAGATTTGCGTACCGGGGAGCTGTTTTTT. The chain recombines TRBV7-3 with TRBJ2-2; D call uncertain. The V and J ends lost 2 bases and 5 bases respectively, with 9 bases between them. The CDR3 contains 14 residues. Germline V CDR1 and CDR2: SGHTA, FQGTGA. The full variable domain, its missing parts supplied by reference TRBV7-3 and TRBJ2-2, is GAGVSQTPSNKVTEKGKYVELRCDPISGHTALYWYRQSLGQGPEFLIYFQGTGAADDSGLPNDRFFAVRPEGSVSTLKIQRTERGDSAVYLCASSLDLRTGELFFGEGSRLTVL.

The chain couples TRBV7-2 to TRBJ2-7; TRBD1 aligns across 7 bases. With 2 bases clipped from V and 5 bases from J, the junction kept 6 bases outside the gene matches. The germline V gene encodes CDR1 SGHTA and CDR2 FQGNSA. The CDR3 covers 14 residues. The CDR3 region is CASSLLTGSDEQYF. Here the CDR3 DNA reads TGTGCCAGCAGCTTACTGACAGGGTCCGACGAGCAGTACTTC. Full variable domain (missing parts from reference TRBV7-2 and TRBJ2-7): GAGVSQSPSNKVTEKGKDVELRCDPISGHTALYWYRQSLGQGLEFLIYFQGNSAPDKSGLPSDRFSAERTGGSVSTLTIQRTQQEDSAVYLCASSLLTGSDEQYFGPGTRLTVT.

The genes are TRBV5-1 and TRBJ2-7; 12 bases match TRBD2. V trimming: 0 bases; J trimming: 0 bases; junction bases outside the gene matches: 1. CDR1 is SGHRS, CDR2 YFSETQ, per germline. The CDR3 has 16 residues. CDR3 residues: CASSLGTSGNSYEQYF. CDR3 DNA sequence: TGCGCCAGCAGCTTGGGGACTAGCGGGAACTCCTACGAGCAGTACTTC.

The chain uses TRBV4-1 and TRBJ2-3; D is unclear. Trimming pared 1 base from V and 1 base from J, leaving 9 bases between. Germline V CDR1 and CDR2: MGHRA, YSYEKL. The CDR3 extends over 15 amino acids. The CDR3 DNA is TGCGCCAGCAGCCAAGCTGGCCAGGGCACAGATACGCAGTATTTT. Its protein product is CASSQAGQGTDTQYF.

This rearrangement joins TRBV2 to TRBJ1-4, with 7 bases identical to TRBD1. The CDR3 runs 16 residues. V lost 7 bases, J lost 0 bases, and 8 bases stayed unmatched. Germline V lookup: CDR1 SNHLY, CDR2 FYNNEI. The CDR3 bases are TGTGCCAGCACTAGACAGGGACTTGCAACTAATGAAAAACTGTTTTTT. The encoded protein is CASTRQGLATNEKLFF.

The rearrangement links TRBV15 to TRBJ2-4; TRBD2 agrees at 11 bases. Germline lookup yields CDR1 LNHNV and CDR2 YYDKDF (reference sequence). V was clipped by 4 bases and J by 0 bases; unmatched bases: 8. The CDR3 runs 18 residues. The CDR3 coding sequence is TGTGCCACCAGCAACCCTAGCGGGAGGAATATAGCCAAAAACATTCAGTACTTC. Residues: CATSNPSGRNIAKNIQYF.

The chain combines TRBV5-4 with TRBJ2-7; TRBD1 matches 7 bases. This CDR3 is 12 amino acids long. V shed 4 bases and J 3 bases; nucleotides not matched to a gene: 1. The V gene's germline CDR1 is SGHNT and CDR2 YYREEE (reference sequence). The CDR3 reads CASSRDSYEQYF. The CDR3 DNA sequence: TGTGCCAGCAGCCGGGACAGCTACGAGCAGTACTTC.

The chain couples TRBV5-1 to TRBJ1-1; weak D call: TRBD1 (5 bases). V lost 4 bases and J 8 bases, leaving 12 bases between the germline ends. The CDR3 is 12 residues long. Germline CDR1 reads SGHRS; CDR2 reads YFSETQ. DNA for the CDR3: TGCGCCAGCAGCCGTTCGAACAGGGAAGCTTTCTTT. Translated: CASSRSNREAFF.

This chain connects TRBV5-1 to TRBJ1-2; D remains unclear. The CDR3 consists of 14 residues. CDR1 is SGHRS and CDR2 is YFSETQ in the germline V gene. Trimming stripped 7 bases from V and 0 bases from J, with 13 bases between. CDR3 amino acids: CASYPDMANYGYTF. The DNA for the CDR3 is TGCGCCAGCTACCCCGACATGGCTAACTATGGCTACACCTTC.

This clone was picked up a small number of times. The rearrangement links TRBV5-1 to TRBJ1-1; possible D gene TRBD1, 6 bases. CDR1 and CDR2 from the germline V gene are SGHRS and YFSETQ. V was shortened by 3 bases and J by 0 bases, with 12 bases between the two germline ends. The CDR3 is 15 residues long. CDR3 residues: CASSSAQGMNTEAFF. The CDR3 DNA sequence: TGCGCCAGCAGCTCAGCTCAGGGGATGAACACTGAAGCTTTCTTT. The entire variable domain, with the rest obtained from reference TRBV5-1 and TRBJ1-1, is as follows: KAGVTQTPRYLIKTRGQQVTLSCSPISGHRSVSWYQQTPGQGLQFLFEYFSETQRNKGNFPGRFSGRQFSNSRSEMNVSTLELGDSALYLCASSSAQGMNTEAFFGQGTRLTVV.

The chain couples TRBV7-9 to TRBJ2-7, with 9 bases fitting TRBD1. Germline CDR1 is SEHNR and CDR2 is FQNEAQ (reference sequence). V trimming: 5 bases; J trimming: 3 bases; junction bases outside the gene matches: 5. This CDR3 contains 14 residues. CDR3 DNA sequence: TGTGCCAGCAGCACCGGGACAGGGATCTACGAGCAGTACTTC. Amino acid sequence: CASSTGTGIYEQYF. The full variable domain, completed using reference TRBV7-9 and TRBJ2-7, is DTGVSQNPRHKITKRGQNVTFRCDPISEHNRLYWYRQTLGQGPEFLTYFQNEAQLEKSRLLSDRFSAERPKGSFSTLEIQRTEQGDSAMYLCASSTGTGIYEQYFGPGTRLTVT.

The rearrangement links TRBV19 to TRBJ1-5; D is unclear. The CDR3 sequence is 15 residues long. CDR1 is LNHDA, CDR2 SQIVND, per germline (reference sequence). The V end lost 1 base, the J end lost 3 bases, and 10 bases lay between the germline ends. The CDR3 sequence: CASSIGRLDNQPQHF. CDR3 DNA sequence: TGTGCCAGTAGTATAGGCAGGTTGGACAATCAGCCCCAGCATTTT. Looking up the rest from reference TRBV19 and TRBJ1-5 gives the full variable domain: DGGITQSPKYLFRKEGQNVTLSCEQNLNHDAMYWYRQDPGQGLRLIYYSQIVNDFQKGDIAEGYSVSREKKESFPLTVTSAQKNPTAFYLCASSIGRLDNQPQHFGDGTRLSIL.

The V call is TRBV28, the J call TRBJ1-1; the D gene is possibly TRBD1 (5 bases). V lost 8 bases to trimming and J lost 2 bases, with 9 bases between them. The CDR3 has 12 residues. Germline CDR1 reads MDHEN; CDR2 reads SYDVKM. The CDR3 sequence: CASGTGNTEAFF. The CDR3 coding sequence is TGTGCCAGCGGAACAGGTAACACTGAAGCTTTCTTT.